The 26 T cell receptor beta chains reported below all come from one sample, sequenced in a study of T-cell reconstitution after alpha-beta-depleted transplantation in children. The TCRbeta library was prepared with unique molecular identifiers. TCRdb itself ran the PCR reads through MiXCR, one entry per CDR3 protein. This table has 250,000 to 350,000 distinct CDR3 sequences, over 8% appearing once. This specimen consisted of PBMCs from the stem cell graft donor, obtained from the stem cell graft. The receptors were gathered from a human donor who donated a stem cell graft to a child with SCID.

The chain's CDR3 is CAISGTAKETQYF. CDR3 bases: TGTGCCATCAGTGGGACAGCAAAAGAGACCCAGTACTTC. V gene TRBV10-3 combines with J gene TRBJ2-5, with TRBD1 as a possible D gene (6 bases). The germline V gene encodes CDR1 ENHRY and CDR2 SYGVKD. The CDR3 runs 13 residues. Trimming shortened V by 4 bases and J by 3 bases, and 9 bases separated the two germline ends.

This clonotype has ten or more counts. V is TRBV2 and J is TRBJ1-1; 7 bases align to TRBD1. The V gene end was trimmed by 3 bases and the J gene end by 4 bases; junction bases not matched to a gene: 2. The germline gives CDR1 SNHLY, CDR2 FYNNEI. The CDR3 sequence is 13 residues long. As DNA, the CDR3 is TGTGCCAGCAGTGAGACAGGGTTCACTGAAGCTTTCTTT. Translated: CASSETGFTEAFF.

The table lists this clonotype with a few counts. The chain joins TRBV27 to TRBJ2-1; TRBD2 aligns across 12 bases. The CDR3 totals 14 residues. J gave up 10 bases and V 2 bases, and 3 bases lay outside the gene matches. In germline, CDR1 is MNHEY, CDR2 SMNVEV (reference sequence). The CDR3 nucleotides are TGTGCCAGCAGTTTAACGCTAGCGGGGGGGGAGCAGTTCTTC. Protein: CASSLTLAGGEQFF.

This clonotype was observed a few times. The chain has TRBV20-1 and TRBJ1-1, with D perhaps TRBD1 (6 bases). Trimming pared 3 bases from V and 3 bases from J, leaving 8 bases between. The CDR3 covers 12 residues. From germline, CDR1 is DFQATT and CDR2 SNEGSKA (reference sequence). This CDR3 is CSASRQDTEAFF. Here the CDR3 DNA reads TGCAGTGCTAGCAGACAGGACACTGAAGCTTTCTTT.

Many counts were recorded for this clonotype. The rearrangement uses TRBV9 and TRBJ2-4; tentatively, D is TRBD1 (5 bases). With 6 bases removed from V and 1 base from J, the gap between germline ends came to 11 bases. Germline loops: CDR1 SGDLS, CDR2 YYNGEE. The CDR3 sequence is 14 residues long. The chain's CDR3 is CASNQGFAKNIQYF. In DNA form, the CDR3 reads TGTGCCAGCAATCAGGGTTTCGCCAAAAACATTCAGTACTTC.

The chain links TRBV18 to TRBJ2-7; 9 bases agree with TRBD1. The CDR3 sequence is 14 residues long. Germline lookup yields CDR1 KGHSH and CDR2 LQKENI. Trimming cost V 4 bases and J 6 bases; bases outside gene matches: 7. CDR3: CASSRPGQGGEQYF. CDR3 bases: TGTGCCAGCTCACGCCCGGGACAGGGTGGCGAGCAGTACTTC.

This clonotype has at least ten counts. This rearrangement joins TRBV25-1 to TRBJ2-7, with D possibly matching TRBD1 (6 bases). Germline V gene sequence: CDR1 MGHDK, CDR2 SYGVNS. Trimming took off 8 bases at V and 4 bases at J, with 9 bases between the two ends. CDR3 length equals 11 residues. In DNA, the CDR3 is TGTGCCAGCTCCAGGGGATACGAGCAGTACTTC. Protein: CASSRGYEQYF.

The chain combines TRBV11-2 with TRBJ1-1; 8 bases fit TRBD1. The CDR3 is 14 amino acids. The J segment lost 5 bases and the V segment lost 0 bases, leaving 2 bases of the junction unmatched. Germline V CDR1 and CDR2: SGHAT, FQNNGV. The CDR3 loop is CASSLDRGPTEAFF. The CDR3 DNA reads TGTGCCAGCAGCTTAGACAGGGGGCCTACTGAAGCTTTCTTT.

DNA of the CDR3: TGCGCCAGCAGCACCCGACAGGGGGAAGGCACTGAAGCTTTCTTT. It is translated as CASSTRQGEGTEAFF. V gene TRBV5-1 combines with J gene TRBJ1-1; 9 positions agree with TRBD1. With 4 bases clipped from V and 4 bases from J, the junction kept 8 bases outside the gene matches. Germline V lookup: CDR1 SGHRS, CDR2 YFSETQ. The length of the CDR3 is 15 residues.

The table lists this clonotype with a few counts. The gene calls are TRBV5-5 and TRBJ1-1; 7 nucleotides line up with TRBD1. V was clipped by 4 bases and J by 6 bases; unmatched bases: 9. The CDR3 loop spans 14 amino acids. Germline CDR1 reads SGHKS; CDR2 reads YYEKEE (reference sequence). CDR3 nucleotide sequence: TGTGCCAGCAGCACCGACAGGGTCAGGGCTGAAGCTTTCTTT. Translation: CASSTDRVRAEAFF.

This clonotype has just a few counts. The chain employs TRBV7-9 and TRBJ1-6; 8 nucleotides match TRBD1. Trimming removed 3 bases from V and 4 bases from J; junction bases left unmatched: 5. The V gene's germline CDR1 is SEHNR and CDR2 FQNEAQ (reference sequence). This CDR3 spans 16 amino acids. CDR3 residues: CASSFQGAVYNSPLHF. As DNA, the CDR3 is TGTGCCAGCAGCTTCCAGGGGGCTGTTTATAATTCACCCCTCCACTTT.

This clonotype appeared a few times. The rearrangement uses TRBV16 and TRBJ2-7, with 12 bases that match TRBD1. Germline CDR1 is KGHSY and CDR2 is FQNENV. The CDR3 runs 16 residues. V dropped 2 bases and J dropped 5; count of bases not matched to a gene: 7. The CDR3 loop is CASSQPGQGAGDEQYF. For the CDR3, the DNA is TGTGCCAGCAGCCAACCGGGACAGGGGGCCGGGGACGAGCAGTACTTC. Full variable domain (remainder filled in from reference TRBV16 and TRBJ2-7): GEEVAQTPKHLVRGEGQKAKLYCAPIKGHSYVFWYQQVLKNEFKFLISFQNENVFDETGMPKERFSAKCLPNSPCSLEIQATKLEDSAVYFCASSQPGQGAGDEQYFGPGTRLTVT.

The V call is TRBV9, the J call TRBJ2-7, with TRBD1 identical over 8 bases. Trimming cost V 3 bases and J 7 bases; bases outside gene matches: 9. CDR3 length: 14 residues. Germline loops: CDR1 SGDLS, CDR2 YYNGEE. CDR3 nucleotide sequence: TGTGCCAGCAGCGGAACAGGGGGGACTTTGGAGCAGTACTTC. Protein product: CASSGTGGTLEQYF.

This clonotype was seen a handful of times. The DNA for the CDR3 is TGCAGTGCTAGTCACGGGACGTTTGCCTCTGGGGCCAACGTCCTGACTTTC. This sequence encodes CSASHGTFASGANVLTF. The V gene is TRBV20-1, the J gene TRBJ2-6; TRBD1 or TRBD2 may be the D gene (5 bases each). The CDR3 is 17 amino acids. Germline loops: CDR1 DFQATT, CDR2 SNEGSKA (reference sequence). V lost 3 bases to trimming and J lost 0 bases, with 15 bases between them.

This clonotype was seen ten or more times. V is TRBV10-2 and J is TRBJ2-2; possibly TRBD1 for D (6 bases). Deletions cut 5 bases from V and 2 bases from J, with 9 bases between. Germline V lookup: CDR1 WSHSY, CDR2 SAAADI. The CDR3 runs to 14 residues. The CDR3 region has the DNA TGCGCCAGCAGTATACAGGGAAACACCGGGGAGCTGTTTTTT. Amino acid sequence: CASSIQGNTGELFF.

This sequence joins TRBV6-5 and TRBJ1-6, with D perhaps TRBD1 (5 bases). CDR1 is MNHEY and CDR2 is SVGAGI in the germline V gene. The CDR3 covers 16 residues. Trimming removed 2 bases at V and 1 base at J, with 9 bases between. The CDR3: CASSYGGDSYNSPLHF. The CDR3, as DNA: TGTGCCAGCAGTTACGGGGGGGATTCCTATAATTCACCCCTCCACTTT.

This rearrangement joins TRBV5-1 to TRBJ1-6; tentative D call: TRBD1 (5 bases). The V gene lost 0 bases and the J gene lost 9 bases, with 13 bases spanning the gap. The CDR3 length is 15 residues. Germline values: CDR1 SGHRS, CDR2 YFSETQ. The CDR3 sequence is CASSLGGAEGSPLHF. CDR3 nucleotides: TGCGCCAGCAGCTTGGGAGGGGCGGAGGGTTCACCCCTCCACTTT.

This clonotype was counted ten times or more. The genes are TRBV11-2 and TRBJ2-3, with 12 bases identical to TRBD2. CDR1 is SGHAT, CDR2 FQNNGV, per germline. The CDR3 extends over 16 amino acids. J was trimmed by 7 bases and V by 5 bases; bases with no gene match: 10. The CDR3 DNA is TGTGCCAGCAGCCGGGGACTAGCGGGCTTGACGAATACGCAGTATTTT. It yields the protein CASSRGLAGLTNTQYF.

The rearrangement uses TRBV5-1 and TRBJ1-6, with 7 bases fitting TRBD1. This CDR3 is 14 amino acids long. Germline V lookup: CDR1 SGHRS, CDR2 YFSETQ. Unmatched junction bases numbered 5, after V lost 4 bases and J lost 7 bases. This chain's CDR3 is CASSPWDSNSPLHF. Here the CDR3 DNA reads TGCGCCAGCAGCCCTTGGGACAGCAATTCACCCCTCCACTTT.

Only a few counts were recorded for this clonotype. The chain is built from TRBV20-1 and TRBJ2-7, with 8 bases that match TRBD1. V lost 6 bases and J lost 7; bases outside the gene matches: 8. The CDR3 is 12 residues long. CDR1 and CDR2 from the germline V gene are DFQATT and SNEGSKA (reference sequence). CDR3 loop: CSARTGMREQYF. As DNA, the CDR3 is TGCAGTGCCAGGACAGGGATGAGGGAGCAGTACTTC.

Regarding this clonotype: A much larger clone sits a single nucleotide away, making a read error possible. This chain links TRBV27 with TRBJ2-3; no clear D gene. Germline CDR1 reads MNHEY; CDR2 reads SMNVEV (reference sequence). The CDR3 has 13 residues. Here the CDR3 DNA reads TGTGCCAGCAGTTTCGGGTACACAGAAACGCAGTATTTT. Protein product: CASSFGYTETQYF.

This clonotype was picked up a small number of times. CDR3 in amino acids: CASSAPGTAREKLFF. CDR3 in DNA: TGTGCCAGCAGCGCGCCCGGGACAGCCAGGGAAAAACTGTTTTTT. The chain has TRBV7-9 and TRBJ1-4; 7 nucleotides line up with TRBD1. J was trimmed by 8 bases and V by 5 bases; bases with no gene match: 11. The CDR3 covers 15 residues. Germline V gene lookup returns CDR1 SEHNR and CDR2 FQNEAQ (reference sequence).

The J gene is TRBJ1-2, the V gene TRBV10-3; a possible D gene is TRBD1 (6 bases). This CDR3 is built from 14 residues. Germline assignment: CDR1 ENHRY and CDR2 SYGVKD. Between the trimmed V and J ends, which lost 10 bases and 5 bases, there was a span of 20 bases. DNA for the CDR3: TGTGCCACAGGGGCACCGGGGGGATCATATGGCTACACCTTC. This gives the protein CATGAPGGSYGYTF.

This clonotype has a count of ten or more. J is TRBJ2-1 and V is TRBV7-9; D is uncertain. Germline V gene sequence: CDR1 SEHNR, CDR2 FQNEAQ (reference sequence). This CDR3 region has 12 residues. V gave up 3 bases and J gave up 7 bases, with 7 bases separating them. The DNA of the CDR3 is TGTGCCAGCAGCTTTGTGCGGAATGAGCAGTTCTTC. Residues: CASSFVRNEQFF.

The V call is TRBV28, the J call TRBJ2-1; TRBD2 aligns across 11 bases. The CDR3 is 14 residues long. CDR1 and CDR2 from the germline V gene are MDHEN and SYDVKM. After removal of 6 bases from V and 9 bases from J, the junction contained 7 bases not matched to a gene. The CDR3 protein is CASRVAGGPSEQFF. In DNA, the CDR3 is TGTGCCAGCAGGGTAGCGGGGGGGCCGAGTGAGCAGTTCTTC.

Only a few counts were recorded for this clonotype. The CDR3 region is CSVQDGEQFF. DNA of the CDR3: TGCAGCGTCCAGGATGGTGAGCAGTTCTTC. The rearrangement joins TRBV29-1 to TRBJ2-1; D remains unclear. V was cut by 6 bases and J by 9 bases, with 9 bases left in between. The CDR3 runs 10 residues. Germline V gene sequence: CDR1 SQVTM, CDR2 ANQGSEA.